Listed here are 29 T cell receptor beta chains from one sample, sequenced in a study of T cell responses to AZD1222 COVID-19 vaccine. The repertoire was sequenced with immunoSEQ multiplex PCR; TCRdb's copy has only in-frame clones and lacks some. Of more than 110,000 clones in the sample, 85% to 90% were seen once. The source was peripheral blood, collected on day 0 of AZD1222 vaccination. These receptor sequences come from an adult in good health.

The chain links TRBV30 to TRBJ1-2; D gene unclear. The CDR3 extends over 11 amino acids. Trimming shortened V by 4 bases and J by 5 bases, and 8 bases separated the two germline ends. Germline V lookup: CDR1 GTSNPN, CDR2 SVGIG (reference sequence). The CDR3 DNA sequence: TGTGCCTGGAAGTCCCGGTATGGCTACACCTTC. Amino acids: CAWKSRYGYTF.

This sequence joins TRBV27 and TRBJ2-1; D perhaps matches TRBD2 (6 bases). Germline V gene lookup returns CDR1 MNHEY and CDR2 SMNVEV (reference sequence). This CDR3 has 14 amino acids. V was clipped by 8 bases and J by 2 bases, with 13 bases between them. The CDR3 DNA reads as TGTGCCAGCTCCCCCGGGGGAACCTACAATGAGCAGTTCTTC. This sequence encodes CASSPGGTYNEQFF.

The chain combines TRBV29-1 with TRBJ2-7, with D possibly matching TRBD1 (6 bases). The CDR3 is made up of 13 amino acids. V lost 5 bases and J 1 base, leaving 12 bases between the germline ends. Germline lookup yields CDR1 SQVTM and CDR2 ANQGSEA. CDR3 sequence reads: CSVNPDSSYEQYF. The CDR3 DNA follows: TGCAGCGTTAATCCGGACAGTTCCTACGAGCAGTACTTC.

The chain joins TRBV12-3 or TRBV12-4 to TRBJ1-1; D remains unclear. V lost 3 bases, J lost 1 base, and 6 bases lay in between. The CDR3 is 13 residues long. CDR3 residues: CASSFVQNTEAFF. In nucleotides, the CDR3 is TGTGCCAGCAGTTTCGTGCAGAACACTGAAGCTTTCTTT.

This chain links TRBV9 with TRBJ2-1, with 10 positions matching TRBD2. CDR1 is SGDLS, CDR2 YYNGEE, per germline. V shed 4 bases, J shed 7 bases, and the junction held 5 bases outside the gene matches. The CDR3 is 14 amino acids. CDR3 in amino acids: CASSFRTSGNEQFF. The CDR3 coding sequence is TGTGCCAGCAGCTTCCGGACTAGCGGAAATGAGCAGTTCTTC. The full variable domain, its missing parts supplied by reference TRBV9 and TRBJ2-1, is DSGVTQTPKHLITATGQRVTLRCSPRSGDLSVYWYQQSLDQGLQFLIQYYNGEERAKGNILERFSAQQFPDLHSELNLSSLELGDSALYFCASSFRTSGNEQFFGPGTRLTVL.

This clone was picked up a small number of times. This chain connects TRBV5-5 to TRBJ1-1; D not resolved. Deletions cut 3 bases from V and 5 bases from J, with 17 bases between. This CDR3 has 15 amino acids. Germline V gene sequence: CDR1 SGHKS, CDR2 YYEKEE (reference sequence). CDR3 DNA sequence: TGTGCCAGCAGCTCATCTGGGTACAGTGGGACTGAAGCTTTCTTT. It yields the protein CASSSSGYSGTEAFF.

The chain is built from TRBV6-7 and TRBJ1-1, with D unclear. TRBV6-7 is sorted into the ORF group, with uncertain function. V was pared by 2 bases and J by 0 bases, with 10 bases between. The CDR3 covers 15 residues. CDR3 nucleotides: TGTGCCAGCAGTTACGATCGGACGGTGAACACTGAAGCTTTCTTT. Its translation: CASSYDRTVNTEAFF.

CDR3 amino acids: CASSSPSELAGDNEQFF. CDR3 sequence (DNA): TGTGCCAGCAGCTCCCCTTCTGAACTAGCGGGGGACAATGAGCAGTTCTTC. This rearrangement joins TRBV9 to TRBJ2-1, with 11 bases lining up with TRBD2. The length of the CDR3 is 17 residues. V lost 4 bases to trimming and J lost 5 bases; unmatched junction nucleotides: 11. Germline V gene lookup returns CDR1 SGDLS and CDR2 YYNGEE.

The V call is TRBV27, the J call TRBJ1-1; D is unresolved. Germline assignment: CDR1 MNHEY and CDR2 SMNVEV (reference sequence). V lost 2 bases to trimming and J lost 0 bases, with 4 bases between them. This CDR3 has 13 amino acids. For the CDR3, the DNA is TGTGCCAGCAGTTTAGTCCTGAACACTGAAGCTTTCTTT. Translated: CASSLVLNTEAFF.

The J gene is TRBJ1-1, the V gene TRBV5-4, with 9 bases that match TRBD1. The CDR3 length is 15 residues. V was clipped by 4 bases and J by 5 bases; unmatched bases: 9. From germline, CDR1 is SGHNT and CDR2 YYREEE (reference sequence). The CDR3 DNA follows: TGTGCCAGCAGCGAGGCGGGACAGGGTGGGACTGAAGCTTTCTTT. Its protein product is CASSEAGQGGTEAFF.

This chain uses TRBV28 with TRBJ2-7; D gene uncertain. The CDR3 runs 11 residues. V lost 5 bases to trimming and J lost 11 bases, with 13 bases between them. Germline values: CDR1 MDHEN, CDR2 SYDVKM. For the CDR3, the DNA is TGTGCCAGCAGTACCTTTCTTGAGGAGTACTTC. It is translated as CASSTFLEEYF.

CDR3 region: CASSLELAGDEQYF. For the CDR3, the DNA is TGTGCCAGCAGCTTAGAACTAGCGGGAGACGAGCAGTACTTC. The V gene is TRBV7-2, the J gene TRBJ2-7; 11 bases map to TRBD2. V dropped 1 base and J dropped 5; count of bases not matched to a gene: 1. Germline-derived CDR1 and CDR2 are SGHTA and FQGNSA. This CDR3 has 14 amino acids.

The chain uses TRBV5-6 and TRBJ2-5, with 10 positions matching TRBD1. CDR3 size: 17 residues. Germline CDR1 reads SGHDT; CDR2 reads YYEEEE. J gave up 5 bases and V 1 base, and 11 bases lay outside the gene matches. CDR3 coding DNA: TGTGCCAGCAGCTTGACCGGACAGGGGGGCGCCGCGGAGACCCAGTACTTC. This translates into CASSLTGQGGAAETQYF.

In nucleotides, the CDR3 is TGTGCCAGCAGCTCTAGCCCTAGCGGGAGGCCTACTAGCGAGCAGTTCTTC. Translated: CASSSSPSGRPTSEQFF. The chain uses TRBV7-9 and TRBJ2-1; 11 bases align to TRBD2. The J segment lost 10 bases and the V segment lost 4 bases, leaving 15 bases of the junction unmatched. This CDR3 contains 17 residues. Germline assignment: CDR1 SEHNR and CDR2 FQNEAQ (reference sequence).

The gene calls are TRBV7-9 and TRBJ1-1, with 8 bases identical to TRBD1. Looked up from germline, CDR1 is SEHNR and CDR2 is FQNEAQ (reference sequence). The CDR3 is 16 residues long. The V segment lost 1 base and the J segment 6 bases; nucleotides outside the gene matches: 10. The CDR3 DNA reads TGTGCCAGCAGCTTAGTAGGACAGGGTCCTCTTGCTGAAGCTTTCTTT. It encodes CASSLVGQGPLAEAFF.

The CDR3 is CATSGQPNSPLHF. The CDR3 DNA sequence: TGTGCCACCAGCGGTCAGCCTAATTCACCCCTCCACTTT. The V and J genes are TRBV15 and TRBJ1-6; no reliable D call. This CDR3 comprises 13 residues. V shed 5 bases and J shed 6 bases, with 8 bases lying between them. CDR1 is LNHNV and CDR2 is YYDKDF in the germline V gene (reference sequence).

V is TRBV6-5 and J is TRBJ1-2, with D possibly TRBD1 on 6 matching bases. The ends were cut back, 6 bases at V and 5 bases at J, with 7 bases in the middle. This CDR3 has 11 residues. Germline V gene data show CDR1 as MNHEY and CDR2 as SVGAGI. The CDR3 reads CASRQGYGYTF. The CDR3 DNA follows: TGTGCCAGCAGACAGGGTTATGGCTACACCTTC.

The chain is built from TRBV29-1 and TRBJ2-1, with 13 bases matching TRBD2. The CDR3 covers 14 residues. V trimming: 7 bases; J trimming: 6 bases; junction bases outside the gene matches: 6. The germline V gene encodes CDR1 SQVTM and CDR2 ANQGSEA. This chain's CDR3 is CSGVLAGGSNEQFF. CDR3 in DNA: TGCAGCGGTGTACTAGCGGGAGGGAGCAATGAGCAGTTCTTC.

This chain connects TRBV28 to TRBJ2-7; D gene ambiguous. Germline CDR1 is MDHEN and CDR2 is SYDVKM. Trimming pared 3 bases from V and 11 bases from J, leaving 14 bases between. The CDR3 sequence is 12 residues long. The CDR3 here is CASSLWPSLKYF. The CDR3 DNA sequence: TGTGCCAGCAGTTTGTGGCCTAGTTTGAAGTACTTC.

The V call is TRBV13, the J call TRBJ1-5; 9 nucleotides agree with TRBD1. J was trimmed by 11 bases and V by 4 bases; bases with no gene match: 12. Germline V CDR1 and CDR2: PRHDT, FYEKMQ (reference sequence). This CDR3 comprises 15 residues. The CDR3 reads CASSSGTGPERAQHF. The CDR3 region has the DNA TGTGCCAGCAGCTCCGGGACAGGGCCGGAGAGGGCCCAGCATTTT.

The V call is TRBV30, the J call TRBJ1-1; perhaps TRBD1 as D (5 bases). Germline V gives CDR1 GTSNPN, CDR2 SVGIG (reference sequence). The CDR3 has 12 amino acids. V was pared by 1 base and J by 6 bases, with 9 bases between. The CDR3 sequence is CAWSAGTAEAFF. The CDR3 DNA reads TGTGCCTGGAGTGCCGGGACCGCTGAAGCTTTCTTT. The variable domain in full, with the rest retrieved from reference TRBV30 and TRBJ1-1, is SQTIHQWPATLVQPVGSPLSLECTVEGTSNPNLYWYRQAAGRGLQLLFYSVGIGQISSEVPQNLSASRPQDRQFILSSKKLLLSDSGFYLCAWSAGTAEAFFGQGTRLTVV.

For the CDR3, the DNA is TGTGCCTGGAGTGTAGGATCAGGGGCCACCTTCAGTGACAATGAGCAGTTCTTC. Translation gives CAWSVGSGATFSDNEQFF. The V call is TRBV30, the J call TRBJ2-1, with D perhaps matching TRBD1 (6 bases). The V end lost 0 bases, the J end lost 5 bases, and 23 bases lay between the germline ends. Germline assignment: CDR1 GTSNPN and CDR2 SVGIG (reference sequence). This CDR3 contains 18 residues.

This clone was counted a few times. The chain is built from TRBV5-1 and TRBJ1-2, with D perhaps TRBD1 (5 bases). The CDR3 runs 14 residues. V gave up 0 bases and J gave up 1 base, with 7 bases separating them. Germline CDR1 reads SGHRS; CDR2 reads YFSETQ. The CDR3 DNA is TGCGCCAGCAGCTTGGTGGGGGGTAACTATGGCTACACCTTC. This translates into CASSLVGGNYGYTF.

This chain connects TRBV5-1 to TRBJ2-1, with TRBD2 matching 11 bases. The CDR3 has 20 amino acids. Trimming at V came to 0 bases and at J to 2 bases, leaving 13 bases not matched to a gene. CDR1 and CDR2 (germline): SGHRS, YFSETQ. Here the CDR3 reads CASSLANSLAGGTAYNEQFF. The CDR3 nucleotides read TGCGCCAGCAGCTTGGCCAACTCGCTAGCGGGAGGTACTGCCTACAATGAGCAGTTCTTC.

J is TRBJ2-1 and V is TRBV27; D gene uncertain. CDR1 MNHEY and CDR2 SMNVEV come from the germline V gene (reference sequence). V was clipped by 6 bases and J by 8 bases, with 14 bases between them. This CDR3 is 13 amino acids long. CDR3 DNA: TGTGCCAGCAGGACCAGTCCTCGGGATGAGCAGTTCTTC. It yields the protein CASRTSPRDEQFF.

V and J are TRBV5-1 and TRBJ2-7; 14 nucleotides agree with TRBD2. Germline V gives CDR1 SGHRS, CDR2 YFSETQ. This CDR3 spans 14 amino acids. Losses at the gene ends were 5 bases for V and 5 bases for J; bases not matched to a gene: 3. CDR3 bases: TGCGCCAGCAGGGGACTAGCGGGAGCGGACGAGCAGTACTTC. It codes for CASRGLAGADEQYF.

The gene calls are TRBV21-1 and TRBJ1-1; the table names TRBD1, a call not compared with the DNA. TRBV21-1 is an annotated pseudogene. The CDR3 totals 18 residues. The CDR3 here is CASIQTGGQGAQNTEAFF. Written as DNA, the CDR3 is TGTGCCAGCATCCAAACTGGGGGACAGGGGGCGCAGAACACTGAAGCTTTCTTT.

V and J are TRBV28 and TRBJ2-7; D may match TRBD1 or TRBD2 (5 bases each). The germline gives CDR1 MDHEN, CDR2 SYDVKM. CDR3 size: 16 residues. V lost 3 bases and J lost 0, with 15 bases in between. CDR3 in DNA: TGTGCCAGCAGTTTCTCGATCCGAGGGGCCTCCTACGAGCAGTACTTC. The encoded protein is CASSFSIRGASYEQYF.

V gene TRBV7-8 combines with J gene TRBJ1-1, with TRBD1 matching 7 bases. CDR3 length: 12 amino acids. Trimming took 5 bases from V and 7 from J; bases not matched to a gene: 4. CDR1 and CDR2 from the germline V gene are SGHVS and FQNEAQ. CDR3 DNA sequence: TGTGCCAGCAGCCGACAGGGAATTGAAGCTTTCTTT. It translates to CASSRQGIEAFF. The variable domain in full, completed from reference TRBV7-8 and TRBJ1-1, reads GAGVSQSPRYKVAKRGQDVALRCDPISGHVSLFWYQQALGQGPEFLTYFQNEAQLDKSGLPSDRFFAERPEGSVSTLKIQRTQQEDSAVYLCASSRQGIEAFFGQGTRLTVV.